A selection of T cell receptor beta chains follows, all from one sample in a study of a mutant IDH1 vaccine in newly diagnosed glioma. No antigen has been assigned to these receptors. Using immunoSEQ multiplex PCR, the repertoire was profiled, and TCRdb retains in-frame clones only, with some absent. The table lists 29,000 or so clones, roughly 82% of them singletons. The sample in question was PBMCs, obtained from a glioma patient whose treatment included an IDH1 peptide vaccine. Receptors were obtained from a man in his fifties or sixties with glioma. The CDR3 runs from the conserved cysteine through the conserved F or W. D genes are given only for firm matches. Clone sizes are given selectively: once, few, many, or a class where the clone is expanded.

d_call	clone_size	v_call	j_call	cdr3_aa	cdr3_nt
.	.	TRBV5-4	TRBJ1-2	CASSRDNYGYTF	TGTGCCAGCAGCCGGGACAACTATGGCTACACCTTC
.	.	TRBV2	TRBJ2-4	CASSAATPRGIQYF	TGTGCCAGCAGCGCCGCGACCCCCAGGGGCATTCAGTACTTC
.	.	TRBV7-8	TRBJ2-7	CASSLEFTGPGEQYF	TGTGCCAGCAGCTTAGAGTTCACGGGACCCGGGGAGCAGTACTTC
.	few	TRBV2	TRBJ2-7	CASRRLPAHQPYEQYF	TGTGCCAGCAGGAGACTCCCGGCACATCAACCCTACGAGCAGTACTTC
.	.	TRBV4-2	TRBJ1-3	CASSQDQGSGNTIYF	TGTGCCAGCAGCCAAGATCAGGGCTCTGGAAACACCATATATTTT
TRBD1	.	TRBV5-1	TRBJ1-1	CASSFDRGDEAFF	TGCGCCAGCAGCTTCGACAGGGGGGATGAAGCTTTCTTT
.	few	TRBV4-1	TRBJ1-1	CASSPTYKTEAFF	TGCGCCAGCAGCCCCACGTATAAAACTGAAGCTTTCTTT
TRBD1	.	TRBV19	TRBJ1-6	CASSSGQGSPLHF	TGTGCCAGTAGTTCCGGACAGGGATCACCCCTCCACTTT
TRBD2	.	TRBV7-7	TRBJ2-3	CASSQTSGSADTQYF	TGTGCTAGCAGCCAGACTAGCGGGAGTGCAGATACGCAGTATTTT
.	.	TRBV5-8	TRBJ2-7	CASSSRDKPSYEQYF	TGTGCCAGCAGCTCCCGGGACAAACCATCCTACGAGCAGTACTTC
TRBD1	.	TRBV6-1	TRBJ1-2	CASDRDYGYTF	TGCGCTTCGGACAGGGACTATGGCTACACCTTC
.	.	TRBV5-6	TRBJ1-2	CATNRGAAFYGYTF	TGTGCCACCAATAGGGGGGCAGCCTTCTATGGCTACACCTTC